The entry that follows covers one T cell receptor (beta chain) sequence. In the source study's methods: Amplification of reference gene primers provided the estimated nucleated cell counts. Only in-frame clones appear in the TCRdb table, and some are missing; sequencing was by immunoSEQ multiplex PCR. V and J calls and clone size come straight from that table; D and trimming were deduced from the DNA. The sample contains about 200,000 clones, 86% of which appear only once. V was shortened by 6 bases and J by 5 bases, with 12 bases between the two germline ends. Germline assignment: CDR1 KGHDR and CDR2 SFDVKD. The CDR3 totals 13 residues. Participants were aged about 18 to 89 years from 24 US areas. Which cohort a participant joined came from the clinical history participants gave. The entry originates in a study of blood T cell repertoires in COVID-19. Whole-study context: Acute and convalescent COVID-19 specimens originated in the United States, Italy and Spain.

Sequencing input: PBMCs or T cells enriched from blood (not recorded which). The TCR sequence derives from a man aged 40-49 years with acute COVID-19. The rearrangement uses TRBV24-1 and TRBJ2-5; no firm D call. CDR3: CATSSFDGETQYF. CDR3 DNA: TGTGCCACCAGTTCTTTTGACGGGGAGACCCAGTACTTC.